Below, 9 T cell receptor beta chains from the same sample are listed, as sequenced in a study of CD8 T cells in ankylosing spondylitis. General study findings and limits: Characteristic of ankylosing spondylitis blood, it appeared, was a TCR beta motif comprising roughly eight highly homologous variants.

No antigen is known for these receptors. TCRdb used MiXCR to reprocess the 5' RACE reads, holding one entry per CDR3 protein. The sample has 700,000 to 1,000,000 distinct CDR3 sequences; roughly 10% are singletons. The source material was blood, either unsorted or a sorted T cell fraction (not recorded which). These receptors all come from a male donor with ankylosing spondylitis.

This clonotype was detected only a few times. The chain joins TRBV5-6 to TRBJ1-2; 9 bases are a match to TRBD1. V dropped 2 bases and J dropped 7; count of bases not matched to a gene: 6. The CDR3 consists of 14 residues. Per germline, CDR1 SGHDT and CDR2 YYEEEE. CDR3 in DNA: TGTGCCAGCAGCTTTCTACAGGGGGCCGGTGGCTACACCTTC. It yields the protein CASSFLQGAGGYTF.

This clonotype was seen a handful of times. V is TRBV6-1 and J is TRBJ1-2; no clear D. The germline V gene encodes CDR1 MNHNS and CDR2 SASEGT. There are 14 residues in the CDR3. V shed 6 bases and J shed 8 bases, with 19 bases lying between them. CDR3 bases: TGTGCCAGCAGGAACGAAGGACTGAGTCGGGGCTACACCTTC. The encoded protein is CASRNEGLSRGYTF.

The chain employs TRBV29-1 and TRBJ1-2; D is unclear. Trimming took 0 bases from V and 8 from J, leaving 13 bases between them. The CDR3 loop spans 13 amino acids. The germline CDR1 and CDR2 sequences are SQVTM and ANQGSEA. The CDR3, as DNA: TGCAGCGTTGAAGACCCCTGGGCGGCCGGCTACACCTTC. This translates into CSVEDPWAAGYTF.

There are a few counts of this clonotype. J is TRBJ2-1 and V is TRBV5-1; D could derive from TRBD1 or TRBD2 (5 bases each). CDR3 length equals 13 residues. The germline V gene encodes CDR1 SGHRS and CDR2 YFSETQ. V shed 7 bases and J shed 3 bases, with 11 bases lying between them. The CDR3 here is CASSMGDYNEQFF. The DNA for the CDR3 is TGCGCCAGCTCCATGGGGGACTACAATGAGCAGTTCTTC.

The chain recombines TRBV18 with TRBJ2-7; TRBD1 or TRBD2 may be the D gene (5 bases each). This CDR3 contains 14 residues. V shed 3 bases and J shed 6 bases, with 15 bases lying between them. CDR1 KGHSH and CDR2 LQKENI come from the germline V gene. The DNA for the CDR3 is TGTGCCAGCTCACCCGGGACGCTTCCTTTCGAGCAGTACTTC. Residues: CASSPGTLPFEQYF.

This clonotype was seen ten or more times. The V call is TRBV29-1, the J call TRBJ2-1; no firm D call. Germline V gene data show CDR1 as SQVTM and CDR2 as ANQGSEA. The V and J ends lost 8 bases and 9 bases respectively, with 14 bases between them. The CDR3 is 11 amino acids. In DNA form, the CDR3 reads TGCAGCATAGCCCCGTCCGGTGAGCAGTTCTTC. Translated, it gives CSIAPSGEQFF.

CDR3 amino acids: CASRLYPDVTEQYF. The DNA for the CDR3 is TGCGCCAGCAGGCTATATCCGGACGTAACGGAGCAGTACTTC. V usage is TRBV5-1 and J usage is TRBJ2-7; no reliable D call. This CDR3 spans 14 amino acids. Germline-derived CDR1 and CDR2 are SGHRS and YFSETQ. V was clipped by 5 bases and J by 7 bases, with 19 bases between them. Looking up the rest from reference TRBV5-1 and TRBJ2-7 gives the full variable domain: KAGVTQTPRYLIKTRGQQVTLSCSPISGHRSVSWYQQTPGQGLQFLFEYFSETQRNKGNFPGRFSGRQFSNSRSEMNVSTLELGDSALYLCASRLYPDVTEQYFGPGTRLTVT.

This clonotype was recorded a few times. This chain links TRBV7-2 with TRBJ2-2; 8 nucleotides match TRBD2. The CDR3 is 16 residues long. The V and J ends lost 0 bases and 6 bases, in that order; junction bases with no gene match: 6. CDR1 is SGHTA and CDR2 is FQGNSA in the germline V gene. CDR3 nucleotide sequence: TGTGCCAGCAGCTTAGCATCCGGGGGGGGCCCCGGGGAGCTGTTTTTT. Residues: CASSLASGGGPGELFF.

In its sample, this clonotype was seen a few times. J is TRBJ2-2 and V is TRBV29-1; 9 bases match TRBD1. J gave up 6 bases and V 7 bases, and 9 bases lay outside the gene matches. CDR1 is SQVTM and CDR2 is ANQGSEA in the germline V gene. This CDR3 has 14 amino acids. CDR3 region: CSAGQGSRSGELFF. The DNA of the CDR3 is TGCAGCGCCGGACAGGGGAGCAGGTCCGGGGAGCTGTTTTTT.